This entry is about one TCR beta chain. Its matching antigen is unknown. RNA was isolated and reverse transcribed to cDNA, the sequencing template. TCRdb's copy holds only in-frame clones and misses some; the assay was immunoSEQ multiplex PCR. The table has roughly 120,000 clones, roughly 68% seen once; the top ten hold approximately 3%. The germline V gene encodes CDR1 MGHRA and CDR2 YSYEKL. This CDR3 is built from 12 residues. Trimming removed 3 bases at V and 8 bases at J, with 10 bases between. T lymphocytes (CD4+ and CD8+) were sorted from PBMCs. The data originate from a study of CD8+ T cells in alopecia areata. Whole-study results and caveats: Scalp data also include sequences from resident alphabeta T cells of normal skin. Elevated clonality characterized lesional scalp relative to normal scalp, particularly in alopecia totalis/universalis.

The sample consisted of CD4+ T cells sorted from blood. The clonotype comes from a human donor in good health. The chain employs TRBV4-1 and TRBJ2-5; no reliable D call. CDR3 in amino acids: CASSQAGPTQYF. CDR3 DNA: TGCGCCAGCAGCCAGGCCGGGCCTACCCAGTACTTC.